A single T cell receptor beta chain is shown here with its context. It has no known antigen specificity. The record has no base qualities; no much larger clone is one base away. TCRbeta CDR3 regions were amplified from genomic DNA by means of the immunoSEQ Assay, a bias-controlled multiplex PCR. In the paper's pipeline: Within the assay, amplification of reference gene primers was used to estimate how many nucleated cells each sample contained. To quantify the absolute abundance of each unique TCRbeta CDR3 rearrangement, sequence reads were collapsed and filtered. For each sample, productive Simpson clonality was calculated by taking the square root of Simpson's diversity index across productive rearrangements. Here the immuneACCESS table is served through TCRdb, limited to in-frame sequences with V and J called. Missing clones are a known gap in these copies; in checked studies unresolved V genes cover under half, and the rest lacks a known reason. V and J calls and clone size are as listed in that table; D and trimming were resolved from the DNA. The sample includes fewer than 150,000 clones, with 65% to 80% observed a single time. About 2.5% of the sample rests with the top ten.

This sample was included in a study of blood T cell repertoires in COVID-19 (dated by TCRdb to 2018 to 2020). With regard to the full study: Samples from collaborators originated in the United States, Italy and Spain and spanned both the acute and convalescent phases of COVID-19. A de-identified subject ID, COVID-19 status, age in years and sex were almost always included in the sample metadata. Where available, HLA class I and class II types were taken from metadata supplied by the sample provider and were not determined by assay-based typing. Samples came from the ongoing ImmuneRACE study (first 160 participants) plus 1,254 subjects from 6 global collaborators. The dataset comprised deeply sampled blood TCRbeta repertoires from subjects exposed to, actively infected with, or recovered from COVID-19. A freely available public database, intended as a resource for researchers studying the immune response to SARS-CoV-2, is where the repertoires were released. The material from the prospective study consisted of cDNA or gDNA derived from T cells, B-cell-depleted T cells, or PBMCs. Study-wide findings and limitations: How much clinical and demographic metadata was included differed by source and by participant, and the metadata was provided uncurated.

CDR1 and CDR2 were assigned from the germline V gene as SGHRS and YFSETQ. V is pruned by 2 bases and J by 5 bases, leaving 7 bases of the junction without a gene match. Spanning cysteine to phenylalanine, the CDR3 consists of 15 amino acids. Only CDR3 DNA remains: 45 bases, in frame from the first base. The collaborating institutions used their own protocols to collect whole blood in K2EDTA tubes. For TCRbeta analysis, collaborators shipped samples as frozen whole blood, isolated PBMCs, or DNA extracted from either of those sample types. This TCR derives from a man in his forties or fifties with acute or convalescent COVID-19. The specimen was peripheral blood. This sequence uses TRBV5-1 and TRBJ1-1; 9 central bases correspond to TRBD1. The DNA is as follows: TGCGCCAGCAGCTTCGCCTACAGGGGGCAGACTGAAGCTTTCTTT. Its product reads: CASSFAYRGQTEAFF.